Listed below are T cell receptor beta chains from one sample, sequenced in a study of monozygotic twins with inflammatory bowel disease. TCRdb reprocessed the 5' RACE reads and stores each CDR3 protein as one record, lacking DNA. Its table records fewer than 150,000 distinct CDR3 sequences. Material: blood. These receptor sequences come from a human donor with ulcerative colitis or Crohn's disease, or a healthy co-twin of an affected twin (not recorded which). Both conserved end residues are part of each CDR3.

len,v_gene,j_gene,CDR3aa
11,TRBV7-2,TRBJ2-7,CASSTWDEQYF
16,TRBV6-5,TRBJ1-2,CASSFSGSVLKDGYTF
13,TRBV28,TRBJ1-2,CASSKGQVYGYTF
12,TRBV5-1,TRBJ2-7,CASSLDLYEQYF
16,TRBV14,TRBJ2-1,CASSQEKGSIDNEQFF
14,TRBV12-3/TRBV12-4,TRBJ2-3,CASSLAADTDTQYF
15,TRBV5-1,TRBJ1-1,CASSLLWNSNTEAFF
12,TRBV7-9,TRBJ1-1,CASSNREFEAFF
16,TRBV7-9,TRBJ2-3,CASSLMGEPSTDTQYF
15,TRBV12-3/TRBV12-4,TRBJ1-5,CASSLPGQGIQPQHF
12,TRBV2,TRBJ1-2,CASSGLGSPHTF
15,TRBV6-1,TRBJ2-5,CASKPWGRGKETQYF
19,TRBV12-3/TRBV12-4,TRBJ2-3,CASSPLTSGGALRTDTQYF
14,TRBV5-1,TRBJ2-2,CASSLAFLAGELFF
17,TRBV5-1,TRBJ1-5,CASSLGDRGLGNQPQHF
18,TRBV11-2,TRBJ2-5,CASSLVGAGGPGRETQYF
15,TRBV7-9,TRBJ1-1,CASSSGFGENTEAFF
15,TRBV6-1,TRBJ2-1,CASSLAGGQHNEQFF
16,TRBV7-2,TRBJ1-1,CASSLRGYKTNTEAFF
14,TRBV6-5,TRBJ2-3,CASSYSGVGDTQYF
16,TRBV13,TRBJ2-5,CASSLGGTASKVTQYF
11,TRBV12-3/TRBV12-4,TRBJ2-3,CASSLRDTQYF
19,TRBV18,TRBJ1-2,CASSLNRDRDLAGNYGYTF
16,TRBV5-1,TRBJ1-1,CASSLGGDGMNTEAFF
18,TRBV20-1,TRBJ2-7,CSARASWDRVEAGYEQYF
14,TRBV14,TRBJ1-2,CASSQVGGWQGYTF
16,TRBV20-1,TRBJ2-3,CSARDPPGSGTDTQYF
13,TRBV12-3/TRBV12-4,TRBJ1-1,CASSLKGSHGAFF
13,TRBV18,TRBJ2-5,CASSPNFQETQYF
12,TRBV18,TRBJ2-1,CASASGGYEQFF
13,TRBV5-1,TRBJ1-2,CASSQRSSGGYTF
14,TRBV28,TRBJ1-4,CASGLTGVNEKLFF
14,TRBV5-1,TRBJ1-1,CASSGGQGVTEAFF
15,TRBV27,TRBJ2-7,CASSLRQGSAYEQYF
15,TRBV18,TRBJ2-5,CASSPALRQGETQYF
16,TRBV28,TRBJ2-7,CASSLVATGLRYEQYF
13,TRBV6-5,TRBJ2-7,CASSYSSYYEQYF
12,TRBV29-1,TRBJ2-7,CSVARDYYEQYF
16,TRBV20-1,TRBJ2-1,CSATFNRAILSYEQFF
15,TRBV24-1,TRBJ2-1,CATSEGGTGADEQFF
16,TRBV18,TRBJ1-5,CASSPPGTGSNQPQHF
18,TRBV5-5,TRBJ2-1,CASSPQAGRGYSVNEQFF
14,TRBV18,TRBJ1-1,CASSPRGFNTEAFF
15,TRBV5-1,TRBJ2-7,CASSLYRGKGGEQYF
15,TRBV24-1,TRBJ2-2,CATSDPGQSTGELFF
16,TRBV6-5,TRBJ2-7,CASSYPATSGDHEQYF
12,TRBV7-9,TRBJ1-2,CASSLLGTGYTF
14,TRBV5-1,TRBJ2-3,CASSLSGATDTQYF
12,TRBV6-2/TRBV6-3,TRBJ2-1,CATRDRGHEQFF
15,TRBV6-5,TRBJ2-3,CASSYSAGGADTQYF
14,TRBV10-3,TRBJ2-3,CAISDRGAGDTQYF
13,TRBV4-3,TRBJ2-7,CASSRTGGGEQYF
17,TRBV18,TRBJ2-3,CASSPNDREPVTDTQYF
14,TRBV19,TRBJ2-1,CASSRDRGPNEQFF
16,TRBV20-1,TRBJ2-2,CSARPLAGVTTGELFF
16,TRBV6-5,TRBJ2-3,CASSYSRRGATDTQYF